The 21 T cell receptor beta chains below all came from one sample that was sequenced in a study of cytotoxic CD8 clonotypes in ibrutinib-treated CLL. Profiling relied on immunoSEQ multiplex PCR, and the TCRdb table lists in-frame clones only, not all of them. The table shows roughly 100,000 clones, with 70% to 80% occurring only once. The starting material was PBMCs, obtained after 12 months of ibrutinib treatment. These receptors were collected from a human donor with chronic lymphocytic leukemia.

Only a few counts were recorded for this clone. J is TRBJ1-6 and V is TRBV7-9, with D maybe TRBD1 (6 bases). The CDR3 has 14 amino acids. Germline lookup yields CDR1 SEHNR and CDR2 FQNEAQ (reference sequence). V was clipped by 5 bases and J by 7 bases, with 12 bases between them. CDR3 sequence (DNA): TGTGCCAGCAGCCGAACAGGGAAGAATTCACCCCTCCACTTT. Amino acid sequence: CASSRTGKNSPLHF.

The chain has TRBV15 and TRBJ2-7; 7 bases match TRBD1. The V segment lost 3 bases and the J segment 3 bases; nucleotides outside the gene matches: 14. The CDR3 spans 17 residues. Germline CDR1 LNHNV, CDR2 YYDKDF (reference sequence). The CDR3 nucleotides are TGTGCCACCAGCAGGGCTCCGGGACAGCAAATAAACTACGAGCAGTACTTC. Protein sequence: CATSRAPGQQINYEQYF.

The chain links TRBV4-1 to TRBJ2-5, with 11 bases matching TRBD1. Germline values: CDR1 MGHRA, CDR2 YSYEKL. The CDR3 has 20 residues. Trimming took 2 bases from V and 2 from J; bases not matched to a gene: 16. The CDR3 sequence: CASSQTPTGQGVGVQETQYF. Written as DNA, the CDR3 is TGCGCCAGCAGCCAAACACCTACGGGACAGGGGGTCGGGGTTCAAGAGACCCAGTACTTC.

This clone has a single count. J is TRBJ2-7 and V is TRBV6-1, with 7 bases identical to TRBD1. The V gene end was trimmed by 3 bases and the J gene end by 1 base; junction bases not matched to a gene: 3. This CDR3 contains 14 residues. Germline V gene sequence: CDR1 MNHNS, CDR2 SASEGT. The CDR3 DNA follows: TGTGCCAGCAGTGAGCCGGGACAGTCCTACGAGCAGTACTTC. This encodes CASSEPGQSYEQYF.

As DNA, the CDR3 is TGCGCCAGCAGTGAGGCATCCAGGGATACCCGTGAAGCTTTCTTT. This gives the protein CASSEASRDTREAFF. The V and J genes are TRBV10-1 and TRBJ1-1; perhaps TRBD1 as D (5 bases). From germline, CDR1 is WNHNN and CDR2 SYGVQD (reference sequence). Trimming shortened V by 2 bases and J by 7 bases, and 17 bases separated the two germline ends. The CDR3 has 15 residues.

This clone was detected once. The gene calls are TRBV6-6 and TRBJ2-1, with 7 bases aligning to TRBD2. This CDR3 has 15 residues. J lost 6 bases, V lost 2 bases, and 7 bases had no gene match. Germline-derived CDR1 and CDR2 are MNHNY and SVGAGI (reference sequence). This chain's CDR3 is CASSYGGGDVNEQFF. The CDR3 nucleotides are TGTGCCAGCAGTTACGGGGGGGGAGACGTCAATGAGCAGTTCTTC.

The chain links TRBV11-3 to TRBJ2-2; 12 bases are a match to TRBD2. This CDR3 is built from 16 residues. The V gene's germline CDR1 is SGHNT and CDR2 YENEEA. J was trimmed by 4 bases and V by 4 bases; bases with no gene match: 4. CDR3 amino acids: CASSSSGGAGTGELFF. The CDR3 DNA is TGTGCCAGCAGCTCTAGCGGGGGGGCGGGCACCGGGGAGCTGTTTTTT.

The genes are TRBV7-2 and TRBJ1-5; D perhaps matches TRBD1 (5 bases). The germline V gene encodes CDR1 SGHTA and CDR2 FQGNSA. CDR3 length: 15 residues. V was cut by 5 bases and J by 4 bases, with 15 bases left in between. DNA for the CDR3: TGTGCCAGCAGCCCCCGAAGTGGGGGGAATCAGCCCCAGCATTTT. Protein: CASSPRSGGNQPQHF. Full variable domain (outside the CDR3, taken from reference TRBV7-2 and TRBJ1-5): GAGVSQSPSNKVTEKGKDVELRCDPISGHTALYWYRQSLGQGLEFLIYFQGNSAPDKSGLPSDRFSAERTGGSVSTLTIQRTQQEDSAVYLCASSPRSGGNQPQHFGDGTRLSIL.

V is TRBV4-1 and J is TRBJ2-7; the match to TRBD2 covers 7 bases. Germline CDR1 MGHRA, CDR2 YSYEKL. This CDR3 is built from 12 residues. Trimming cost V 4 bases and J 6 bases; bases outside gene matches: 3. CDR3 bases: TGCGCCAGCAGCCTCAGGGAGGGCGAGCAGTACTTC. Its translation is CASSLREGEQYF.

V and J are TRBV5-4 and TRBJ2-7, with 7 bases fitting TRBD2. Trimming removed 4 bases from V and 2 bases from J; junction bases left unmatched: 12. The CDR3 is made up of 16 amino acids. Per the germline V gene, CDR1 is SGHNT and CDR2 is YYREEE (reference sequence). CDR3 DNA: TGTGCCAGCAGCGGGGAGGGCGGACGAGCAACCTACGAGCAGTACTTC. It codes for CASSGEGGRATYEQYF.

The chain carries TRBV11-3 and TRBJ2-3; D not resolved. Per the germline V gene, CDR1 is SGHNT and CDR2 is YENEEA. V gave up 2 bases and J gave up 5 bases, with 5 bases separating them. This CDR3 is built from 12 residues. CDR3 coding DNA: TGTGCCAGCAGCTTACACGGAGATACGCAGTATTTT. Translation gives CASSLHGDTQYF. Based on the CDR3 plus reference TRBV11-3 and TRBJ2-3, the full variable domain is EAGVVQSPRYKIIEKKQPVAFWCNPISGHNTLYWYLQNLGQGPELLIRYENEEAVDDSQLPKDRFSAERLKGVDSTLKIQPAELGDSAVYLCASSLHGDTQYFGPGTRLTVL.

The chain is built from TRBV7-8 and TRBJ1-2; unclear D gene. The V gene lost 5 bases and the J gene lost 1 base, with 11 bases spanning the gap. Germline values: CDR1 SGHVS, CDR2 FQNEAQ. The CDR3 totals 14 residues. As DNA, the CDR3 is TGTGCCAGCAGCCATACCACAGATAACTATGGCTACACCTTC. Its translation is CASSHTTDNYGYTF.

The chain carries TRBV4-3 and TRBJ2-3, with TRBD1 identical over 7 bases. The V gene's germline CDR1 is LGHNA and CDR2 YSLEER. After removal of 4 bases from V and 5 bases from J, the junction contained 12 bases not matched to a gene. This CDR3 has 16 amino acids. The CDR3 DNA is TGCGCCAGCAGCCCGGGCGTAGCAGGGGGAAGAGATACGCAGTATTTT. It yields the protein CASSPGVAGGRDTQYF.

J is TRBJ1-2 and V is TRBV2; the D is unclear. CDR1 and CDR2 from the germline V gene are SNHLY and FYNNEI. Trimming removed 3 bases from V and 2 bases from J, with 16 bases in between. The CDR3 extends over 16 amino acids. CDR3 nucleotides: TGTGCCAGCAGTGAGTTAATCACAGAATGGAACTATGGCTACACCTTC. This codes for CASSELITEWNYGYTF.

This clone has a single count. J is TRBJ2-7 and V is TRBV6-5; weak D call: TRBD1 (6 bases). Germline CDR1 MNHEY, CDR2 SVGAGI. The CDR3 contains 14 residues. V lost 5 bases, J lost 1 base, and 12 bases lay in between. CDR3 loop: CASSRTEQSYEQYF. For the CDR3, the DNA is TGTGCCAGCAGTCGGACAGAGCAATCCTACGAGCAGTACTTC.

V usage is TRBV7-9 and J usage is TRBJ2-1; D is unresolved. With 6 bases removed from V and 6 bases from J, the gap between germline ends came to 15 bases. Germline V gene sequence: CDR1 SEHNR, CDR2 FQNEAQ (reference sequence). The CDR3 sequence is 14 residues long. CDR3 residues: CASSKESSSNEQFF. The CDR3 nucleotides are TGTGCCAGCAGTAAGGAATCCTCCAGCAATGAGCAGTTCTTC.

The chain has TRBV23-1 and TRBJ2-1; D gene unclear. TRBV23-1 is identified as an open reading frame with a role that is uncertain. The V gene lost 1 base and the J gene lost 14 bases, with 12 bases spanning the gap. The CDR3 covers 12 residues. CDR3 protein: CASSQFNGGEFF. Written as DNA, the CDR3 is TGCGCCAGCAGTCAATTTAATGGTGGGGAGTTCTTC.

V is TRBV7-9 and J is TRBJ2-1; 13 nucleotides line up with TRBD2. The CDR3 contains 15 residues. Looked up from germline, CDR1 is SEHNR and CDR2 is FQNEAQ (reference sequence). The J segment lost 7 bases and the V segment lost 5 bases, leaving 5 bases of the junction unmatched. The CDR3 spells CASSPGTSGENEQFF. In nucleotides, the CDR3 is TGTGCCAGCAGCCCCGGGACTAGCGGGGAAAATGAGCAGTTCTTC.

V gene TRBV5-6 combines with J gene TRBJ1-1, with D possibly TRBD1 on 5 matching bases. Trimming pared 0 bases from V and 7 bases from J, leaving 16 bases between. The CDR3 is made up of 15 amino acids. The germline V gene has CDR1 SGHDT and CDR2 YYEEEE. CDR3 coding DNA: TGTGCCAGCAGCTTGGATCGTCTGCAGGGCAATGAAGCTTTCTTT. Protein sequence: CASSLDRLQGNEAFF.

This clone was detected once. The V and J genes are TRBV5-1 and TRBJ2-2, with D perhaps being TRBD1 or TRBD2 (5 bases each). The CDR3 loop spans 14 amino acids. The germline V and J ends were trimmed by 9 bases and 3 bases, with 15 bases remaining between them. Per germline, CDR1 SGHRS and CDR2 YFSETQ. CDR3 sequence reads: CATSRMGDTGELFF. The CDR3 bases are TGCGCCACCAGTCGGATGGGGGACACCGGGGAGCTGTTTTTT.

This clone was detected a few times. The V and J genes are TRBV4-2 and TRBJ2-1, with D possibly matching TRBD2 (5 bases). This CDR3 contains 16 residues. Germline-derived CDR1 and CDR2 are LGHNA and YNFKEQ. V dropped 1 base and J dropped 0 bases, with 10 bases sitting between them. The DNA for the CDR3 is TGTGCCAGCAGCCAAGCCCGGGGTAGCTCCTACAATGAGCAGTTCTTC. It yields the protein CASSQARGSSYNEQFF.